One and the same sample provided the 18 T cell receptor beta chains below, sequenced in a study of beta chain features in type 1 diabetes. Expressed TCRB transcripts were sequenced because the entire RNA isolate underwent reverse transcription. Sequenced by immunoSEQ multiplex PCR; TCRdb stores in-frame clones only, minus some. The sample has approximately 300,000 clones, approximately 9.9% seen once. Sequenced: naive CD4+ T cells from blood. The source is a woman between 25 and 40 years old in good health.

J is TRBJ2-1 and V is TRBV4-2, with D perhaps TRBD2 (7 bases). Germline CDR1 is LGHNA and CDR2 is YNFKEQ. Trimming stripped 3 bases from V and 4 bases from J, with 19 bases between. This CDR3 has 17 amino acids. The CDR3 nucleotides read TGTGCCAGCAGCCAGAGGGGCCAGGGAGGGGGGTACAATGAGCAGTTCTTC. Amino acid sequence: CASSQRGQGGGYNEQFF.

This clone came up a few times. The chain links TRBV10-3 to TRBJ2-1; D ambiguous. V was pared by 2 bases and J by 6 bases, with 8 bases between. Per the germline V gene, CDR1 is ENHRY and CDR2 is SYGVKD. The CDR3 runs to 13 residues. CDR3 in amino acids: CAISEGPLNEQFF. The CDR3 bases are TGTGCCATCAGTGAGGGGCCGCTCAATGAGCAGTTCTTC.

The V and J genes are TRBV9 and TRBJ2-3; TRBD2 aligns across 10 bases. Germline assignment: CDR1 SGDLS and CDR2 YYNGEE. V trimming: 2 bases; J trimming: 6 bases; junction bases outside the gene matches: 3. The CDR3 totals 14 residues. The CDR3 DNA reads TGTGCCAGCAGCGTGGGACTAGCGATGGATACGCAGTATTTT. This encodes CASSVGLAMDTQYF. The entire variable domain, with the rest obtained from reference TRBV9 and TRBJ2-3, is as follows: DSGVTQTPKHLITATGQRVTLRCSPRSGDLSVYWYQQSLDQGLQFLIQYYNGEERAKGNILERFSAQQFPDLHSELNLSSLELGDSALYFCASSVGLAMDTQYFGPGTRLTVL.

The V and J genes are TRBV15 and TRBJ1-2; D is possibly TRBD1 (5 bases). Trimming pared 1 base from V and 2 bases from J, leaving 11 bases between. CDR3 length equals 15 residues. Germline CDR1 and CDR2: LNHNV and YYDKDF (reference sequence). The CDR3 coding sequence is TGTGCCACCAGCAGAGGCCTACAGGAAAACTATGGCTACACCTTC. Amino acids: CATSRGLQENYGYTF.

The chain combines TRBV29-1 with TRBJ2-3; tentatively, D is TRBD2 (6 bases). Trimming pared 4 bases from V and 6 bases from J, leaving 11 bases between. From germline, CDR1 is SQVTM and CDR2 ANQGSEA. This CDR3 has 12 residues. The CDR3 DNA is TGCAGCGTTGCCACGGAGGGGGATACGCAGTATTTT. It is translated as CSVATEGDTQYF.

The J gene is TRBJ2-3, the V gene TRBV13; 9 nucleotides line up with TRBD2. CDR3 length equals 15 residues. Germline CDR1 PRHDT, CDR2 FYEKMQ (reference sequence). Trimming at V came to 2 bases and at J to 4 bases, leaving 4 bases not matched to a gene. This CDR3 reads CASSLFGGRADTQYF. The CDR3, as DNA: TGTGCCAGCAGCTTATTTGGCGGGAGGGCAGATACGCAGTATTTT.

This clone was found a few times. This chain connects TRBV11-2 to TRBJ2-5; maybe TRBD2 (5 bases). The CDR3 sequence is 14 residues long. Per germline, CDR1 SGHAT and CDR2 FQNNGV. V was clipped by 4 bases and J by 2 bases, with 11 bases between them. The CDR3 sequence is CASSSAAIQETQYF. The CDR3, as DNA: TGTGCCAGCAGCTCAGCGGCTATTCAAGAGACCCAGTACTTC.

The V gene is TRBV19, the J gene TRBJ2-1, with 12 bases aligning to TRBD2. The CDR3 sequence is 17 residues long. Germline loops: CDR1 LNHDA, CDR2 SQIVND (reference sequence). J lost 5 bases, V lost 5 bases, and 10 bases had no gene match. CDR3 sequence reads: CASSRASGRVLDNEQFF. The DNA of the CDR3 is TGTGCCAGTAGTCGGGCTAGCGGGAGGGTTCTAGACAATGAGCAGTTCTTC.

This sequence joins TRBV2 and TRBJ2-2; TRBD2 matches at 13 bases. Germline V gene sequence: CDR1 SNHLY, CDR2 FYNNEI. The junction had 4 bases not matched to a gene; V was cut back by 7 bases and J by 5 bases. This CDR3 comprises 15 residues. As DNA, the CDR3 is TGTGCCAGCACACAGGGACTAGCGGGAACCGGGGAGCTGTTTTTT. Its protein product is CASTQGLAGTGELFF.

This clone was seen only a few times. The chain uses TRBV5-1 and TRBJ2-3; 7 bases fit TRBD2. Germline V gene data show CDR1 as SGHRS and CDR2 as YFSETQ. CDR3 size: 15 residues. V shed 1 base, J shed 6 bases, and the junction held 8 bases outside the gene matches. In DNA form, the CDR3 reads TGCGCCAGCAGCTTGAGGGAGGGCCTAGGGGATACGCAGTATTTT. Translation: CASSLREGLGDTQYF.

The CDR3 loop reads CAWGRDGVSTDTQYF. The CDR3 DNA reads TGTGCCTGGGGTCGCGACGGGGTTTCCACAGATACGCAGTATTTT. The chain has TRBV30 and TRBJ2-3; D possibly corresponds to TRBD2 (5 bases). Germline lookup yields CDR1 GTSNPN and CDR2 SVGIG (reference sequence). Trimming removed 5 bases at V and 2 bases at J, with 17 bases between. This CDR3 region has 15 residues. The full variable domain, rest sourced from reference TRBV30 and TRBJ2-3, is SQTIHQWPATLVQPVGSPLSLECTVEGTSNPNLYWYRQAAGRGLQLLFYSVGIGQISSEVPQNLSASRPQDRQFILSSKKLLLSDSGFYLCAWGRDGVSTDTQYFGPGTRLTVL.

V and J are TRBV2 and TRBJ1-2; D gene ambiguous. The CDR3 runs to 13 residues. The germline V and J ends were trimmed by 1 base and 3 bases, with 6 bases remaining between them. Germline loops: CDR1 SNHLY, CDR2 FYNNEI. The CDR3: CASSEGQYYGYTF. CDR3 coding DNA: TGTGCCAGCAGTGAAGGGCAGTACTATGGCTACACCTTC.

This clone was detected a few times. J is TRBJ1-2 and V is TRBV5-4; TRBD1 matches at 12 bases. Germline CDR1 is SGHNT and CDR2 is YYREEE (reference sequence). V lost 5 bases, J lost 3 bases, and 8 bases stayed unmatched. This CDR3 spans 16 amino acids. CDR3 region: CASRQGGQGADYGYTF. The CDR3 DNA reads as TGTGCCAGCAGACAAGGGGGACAGGGGGCTGACTATGGCTACACCTTC.

The chain recombines TRBV30 with TRBJ2-5; weak D call: TRBD1 (6 bases). CDR1 and CDR2 (germline): GTSNPN, SVGIG (reference sequence). Trimming cost V 6 bases and J 1 base, with 9 bases left between them. The CDR3 loop spans 12 amino acids. For the CDR3, the DNA is TGTGCCTGCGGACAGTCCCAAGAGACCCAGTACTTC. The encoded protein is CACGQSQETQYF.

V and J are TRBV7-2 and TRBJ1-5; 10 nucleotides match TRBD1. The CDR3 loop spans 15 amino acids. Germline-derived CDR1 and CDR2 are SGHTA and FQGNSA. The V gene end was trimmed by 5 bases and the J gene end by 1 base; junction bases not matched to a gene: 2. The CDR3 sequence is CASSADRGSNQPQHF. The DNA of the CDR3 is TGTGCCAGCAGCGCGGACAGGGGGAGCAATCAGCCCCAGCATTTT.

The chain links TRBV2 to TRBJ2-1, with TRBD2 matching 7 bases. With V trimmed by 4 bases and J by 8 bases, 8 bases remained unmatched. Germline CDR1 is SNHLY and CDR2 is FYNNEI. This CDR3 spans 14 amino acids. CDR3 amino acids: CASSGDYRTDEQFF. The DNA for the CDR3 is TGTGCCAGCAGTGGGGACTACCGCACGGATGAGCAGTTCTTC.

The chain employs TRBV6-5 and TRBJ2-2, with D maybe TRBD1 (6 bases). Trimming left V 10 bases short and J 5 bases short, with 8 bases between. Germline V gene lookup returns CDR1 MNHEY and CDR2 SVGAGI. The CDR3 sequence is 11 residues long. In DNA form, the CDR3 reads TGTGCCACCACAGGGACCGGGGAGCTGTTTTTT. The encoded protein is CATTGTGELFF.

Only one count was recorded for this clone. The V gene is TRBV11-3, the J gene TRBJ1-5; TRBD1 might be the D (6 bases). The CDR3 loop spans 17 amino acids. Trimming took 1 base from V and 1 from J, leaving 14 bases between them. Germline CDR1 SGHNT, CDR2 YENEEA. The DNA for the CDR3 is TGTGCCAGCAGCTTAGTGGGGACATGGCAGAGCAATCAGCCCCAGCATTTT. Translated, it gives CASSLVGTWQSNQPQHF. Full variable domain (missing parts from reference TRBV11-3 and TRBJ1-5): EAGVVQSPRYKIIEKKQPVAFWCNPISGHNTLYWYLQNLGQGPELLIRYENEEAVDDSQLPKDRFSAERLKGVDSTLKIQPAELGDSAVYLCASSLVGTWQSNQPQHFGDGTRLSIL.